This T cell receptor beta chain was sequenced during a study of OX40 agonist ivuxolimab in advanced cancers. The V gene's germline CDR1 is MDHEN and CDR2 SYDVKM. J lost 5 bases, V lost 4 bases, and 2 bases had no gene match. CDR3 length equals 12 residues. Study observations and caveats: Individuals who were partial responders at 0.1-3.0 mg/kg had clonal expansion that ranked among the lowest. CD8+ T cells showed, on average, more clonal expansion than CD4+ cells.

As concerns this clone: Its antigen is unknown.

With autoimmune disease history or systemic immunosuppression, patients were excluded. Using immunoSEQ multiplex PCR, the repertoire was profiled, and TCRdb retains in-frame clones only, with some absent. The sample consists of approximately 60,000 clones, 88% of them appearing once. The receptor was derived from an adult with an advanced solid tumor such as melanoma, head and neck, liver or kidney cancer. The sample here was CD4+ or CD8+ T cells sorted from blood, taken in a trial of the OX40 agonist ivuxolimab. This chain uses TRBV28 with TRBJ2-7; TRBD1 matches 7 bases. The CDR3: CASSSDRDEQYF. The CDR3 nucleotides are TGTGCCAGCAGTTCCGACAGGGACGAGCAGTACTTC.